One sample yielded the 14 T cell receptor beta chains listed below, sequenced in a study of shared clonotypes between healthy human individuals. Produced via immunoSEQ multiplex PCR; TCRdb's table is partial and in-frame only. This repertoire shows 2 million to 2.5 million clones, about 92% found once; its top ten account for under 0.45%. The sequencing sample was made of naive CD4+ T cells from PBMCs. Sample subset: CD45RA+ positively selected. Source of these receptors: a man aged 18 to 30 in good health. Some clones in this sample may be carry-over from other donors' samples.

In its sample, this clone was seen once. This rearrangement joins TRBV2 to TRBJ2-3, with 10 bases identical to TRBD1. Germline-derived CDR1 and CDR2 are SNHLY and FYNNEI. The CDR3 has 15 amino acids. The J segment lost 6 bases and the V segment lost 6 bases, leaving 9 bases of the junction unmatched. CDR3 nucleotides: TGTGCCAGCAGATTTGACAGGGGGCCACCCGATACGCAGTATTTT. The encoded protein is CASRFDRGPPDTQYF.

The chain recombines TRBV7-2 with TRBJ2-5, with D possibly matching TRBD1 (5 bases). From germline, CDR1 is SGHTA and CDR2 FQGNSA. The length of the CDR3 is 14 residues. The V gene lost 1 base and the J gene lost 4 bases, with 10 bases spanning the gap. The CDR3 is CASSLVRVVETQYF. Written as DNA, the CDR3 is TGTGCCAGCAGCTTAGTCAGGGTAGTAGAGACCCAGTACTTC.

CDR3 amino acids: CASSRRSGSVHEQFF. The CDR3 region has the DNA TGTGCCAGCAGCCGACGTAGCGGGAGTGTTCATGAGCAGTTCTTC. This chain connects TRBV11-3 to TRBJ2-1; 9 bases map to TRBD2. The CDR3 sequence is 15 residues long. From germline, CDR1 is SGHNT and CDR2 YENEEA. V gave up 5 bases and J gave up 8 bases; unmatched junction bases: 10.

A note on this clone: Additional DNA sequences in this sample encode the identical CDR3. V is TRBV28 and J is TRBJ1-2; D uncertain. Trimming took 2 bases from V and 4 from J, leaving 5 bases between them. CDR1 and CDR2 (germline): MDHEN, SYDVKM. The CDR3 contains 12 residues. CDR3 residues: CASSLEAYGYTF. The DNA of the CDR3 is TGTGCCAGCAGTTTAGAGGCCTATGGCTACACCTTC.

The chain joins TRBV30 to TRBJ1-3; a weak D match, TRBD1 (5 bases). CDR3 length equals 16 residues. CDR1 and CDR2 (germline): GTSNPN, SVGIG (reference sequence). V was trimmed by 1 base and J by 2 bases, leaving 15 bases between them. The CDR3 sequence: CAWSEDILSTGNTIYF. Here the CDR3 DNA reads TGTGCCTGGAGTGAGGACATCCTTTCTACTGGAAACACCATATATTTT. Filled out from reference TRBV30 and TRBJ1-3, the complete variable domain reads SQTIHQWPATLVQPVGSPLSLECTVEGTSNPNLYWYRQAAGRGLQLLFYSVGIGQISSEVPQNLSASRPQDRQFILSSKKLLLSDSGFYLCAWSEDILSTGNTIYFGEGSWLTVV.

The chain couples TRBV5-5 to TRBJ2-3, with no clear D. The CDR3 contains 15 residues. The germline V gene has CDR1 SGHKS and CDR2 YYEKEE (reference sequence). V shed 0 bases and J shed 0 bases, with 8 bases lying between them. The DNA of the CDR3 is TGTGCCAGCAGCTTGGTTGCTCAGAGCACAGATACGCAGTATTTT. Translation gives CASSLVAQSTDTQYF.

The rearrangement links TRBV25-1 to TRBJ2-1; possible D gene TRBD2, 6 bases. CDR3 length equals 16 residues. Trimming stripped 5 bases from V and 6 bases from J, with 20 bases between. Looked up from germline, CDR1 is MGHDK and CDR2 is SYGVNS. CDR3 region: CASSTLGREEINEQFF. The CDR3 DNA follows: TGTGCCAGCAGTACCCTCGGCAGGGAGGAGATCAATGAGCAGTTCTTC.

The genes are TRBV10-3 and TRBJ1-4, with D uncertain. Germline lookup yields CDR1 ENHRY and CDR2 SYGVKD. This CDR3 contains 15 residues. The V gene lost 10 bases and the J gene lost 3 bases, with 18 bases spanning the gap. CDR3 DNA sequence: TGTGCCACTAGGGCCGGACGGGGTTCTAATGAAAAACTGTTTTTT. It yields the protein CATRAGRGSNEKLFF.

V is TRBV4-1 and J is TRBJ1-2; no firm D call. Trimming shortened V by 1 base and J by 5 bases, and 14 bases separated the two germline ends. Germline loops: CDR1 MGHRA, CDR2 YSYEKL. The CDR3 length is 15 residues. The CDR3 nucleotides are TGCGCCAGCAGCCAAGTGTCCACCCATGGTTATGGCTACACCTTC. Protein: CASSQVSTHGYGYTF.

This rearrangement joins TRBV6-1 to TRBJ2-7, with D possibly TRBD1 on 6 matching bases. This CDR3 is built from 15 residues. Germline CDR1 reads MNHNS; CDR2 reads SASEGT. Trimming took 7 bases from V and 0 from J, leaving 16 bases between them. The CDR3 DNA sequence: TGTGCCAGCAACATCAGGGGTGCGACCTCCTACGAGCAGTACTTC. Protein product: CASNIRGATSYEQYF.

This chain links TRBV30 with TRBJ2-5; D remains unclear. V lost 2 bases to trimming and J lost 4 bases, with 14 bases between them. The CDR3 has 14 residues. In germline, CDR1 is GTSNPN, CDR2 SVGIG (reference sequence). The CDR3 DNA reads TGTGCCTGGAGTCCCTGGCCAGCCAGAGAGACCCAGTACTTC. This sequence encodes CAWSPWPARETQYF.

The chain recombines TRBV5-6 with TRBJ2-1; TRBD2 aligns across 13 bases. Germline V gene sequence: CDR1 SGHDT, CDR2 YYEEEE. With V trimmed by 4 bases and J by 10 bases, 8 bases remained unmatched. The CDR3 consists of 15 residues. The CDR3 coding sequence is TGTGCCAGCAGCCCTGGACTAGCGGGAGCACGCGAGCAGTTCTTC. As protein: CASSPGLAGAREQFF.

The table lists this clone with a count of one. A read error may account for a junction end that differs from germline. The CDR3, as DNA: TGTGCCAGCAGTTTGGTCCAGGGGCCCCCGCCAGACTTC. Its translation is CASSLVQGPPPDF. The J gene is TRBJ2-5, the V gene TRBV28, with D perhaps matching TRBD1 (6 bases). Germline CDR1 and CDR2: MDHEN and SYDVKM. This CDR3 is built from 13 residues.

The chain joins TRBV5-1 to TRBJ1-4; D is unclear. CDR1 SGHRS and CDR2 YFSETQ come from the germline V gene. The CDR3 is 15 residues long. V shed 0 bases and J shed 5 bases, with 11 bases lying between them. CDR3 residues: CASSLGWQANEKLFF. CDR3 coding DNA: TGCGCCAGCAGCTTGGGGTGGCAGGCCAATGAAAAACTGTTTTTT.